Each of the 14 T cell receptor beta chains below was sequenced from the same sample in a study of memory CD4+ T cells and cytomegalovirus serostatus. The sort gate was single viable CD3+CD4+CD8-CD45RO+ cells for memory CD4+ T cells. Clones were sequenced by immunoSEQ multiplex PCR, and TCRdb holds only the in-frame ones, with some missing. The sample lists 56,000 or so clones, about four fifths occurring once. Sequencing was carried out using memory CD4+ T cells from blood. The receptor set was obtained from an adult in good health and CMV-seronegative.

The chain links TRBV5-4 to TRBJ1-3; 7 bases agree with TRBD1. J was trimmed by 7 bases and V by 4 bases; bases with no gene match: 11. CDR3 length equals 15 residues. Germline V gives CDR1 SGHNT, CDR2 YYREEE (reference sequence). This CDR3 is CASSREQGFGNTIYF. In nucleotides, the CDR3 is TGTGCCAGCAGCAGGGAACAGGGGTTCGGGAACACCATATATTTT.

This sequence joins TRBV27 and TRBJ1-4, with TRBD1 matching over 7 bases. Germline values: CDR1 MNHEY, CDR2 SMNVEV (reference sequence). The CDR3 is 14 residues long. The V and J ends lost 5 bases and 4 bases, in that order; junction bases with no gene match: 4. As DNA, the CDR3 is TGTGCCAGCAGTGGGACAGCCCTTAATGAAAAACTGTTTTTT. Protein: CASSGTALNEKLFF.

The CDR3 protein is CASSDSAQGAYEQYF. For the CDR3, the DNA is TGTGCCAGCAGTGACTCGGCACAGGGAGCCTACGAGCAGTACTTC. The gene calls are TRBV6-4 and TRBJ2-7; tentative D call: TRBD1 (6 bases). Trimming shortened V by 0 bases and J by 2 bases, and 11 bases separated the two germline ends. This CDR3 has 15 amino acids. Germline assignment: CDR1 MRHNA and CDR2 SNTAGT.

The CDR3 DNA follows: TGTGCCAGTAGTATAGGGGGAGACAGGGTTGAAGCTTTCTTT. Translation gives CASSIGGDRVEAFF. J is TRBJ1-1 and V is TRBV19; 7 nucleotides match TRBD1. Losses at the gene ends were 1 base for V and 7 bases for J; bases not matched to a gene: 6. The CDR3 runs to 14 residues. CDR1 is LNHDA and CDR2 is SQIVND in the germline V gene (reference sequence). Full variable domain (outside the CDR3, taken from reference TRBV19 and TRBJ1-1): DGGITQSPKYLFRKEGQNVTLSCEQNLNHDAMYWYRQDPGQGLRLIYYSQIVNDFQKGDIAEGYSVSREKKESFPLTVTSAQKNPTAFYLCASSIGGDRVEAFFGQGTRLTVV.

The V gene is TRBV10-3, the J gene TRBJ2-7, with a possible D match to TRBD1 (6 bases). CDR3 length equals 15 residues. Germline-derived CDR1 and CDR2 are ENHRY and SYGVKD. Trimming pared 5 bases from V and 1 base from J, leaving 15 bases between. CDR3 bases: TGTGCCATCAGTTCCATTGGGGGCCAGTCCTACGAGCAGTACTTC. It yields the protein CAISSIGGQSYEQYF.

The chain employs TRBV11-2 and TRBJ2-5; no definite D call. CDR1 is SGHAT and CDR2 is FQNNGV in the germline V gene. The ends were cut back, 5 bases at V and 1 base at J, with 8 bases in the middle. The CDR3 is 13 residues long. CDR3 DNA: TGTGCCAGCAGCCAGCAGCTCCAAGAGACCCAGTACTTC. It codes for CASSQQLQETQYF.

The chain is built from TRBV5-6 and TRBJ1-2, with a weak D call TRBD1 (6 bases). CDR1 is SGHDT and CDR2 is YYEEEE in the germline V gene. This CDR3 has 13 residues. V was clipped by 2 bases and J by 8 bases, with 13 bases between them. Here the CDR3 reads CASSFGRGDGYTF. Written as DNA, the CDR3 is TGTGCCAGCAGCTTCGGCAGGGGAGACGGCTACACCTTC.

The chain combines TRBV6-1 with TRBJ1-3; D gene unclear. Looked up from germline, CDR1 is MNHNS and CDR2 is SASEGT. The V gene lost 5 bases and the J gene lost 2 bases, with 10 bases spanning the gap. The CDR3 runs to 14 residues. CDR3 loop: CASSPQVTGNTIYF. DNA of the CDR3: TGTGCCAGCAGTCCGCAGGTAACTGGAAACACCATATATTTT.

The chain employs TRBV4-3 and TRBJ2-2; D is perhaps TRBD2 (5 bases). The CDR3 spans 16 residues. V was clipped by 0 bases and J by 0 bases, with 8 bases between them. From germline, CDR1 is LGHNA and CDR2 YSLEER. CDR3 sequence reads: CASSQDPAANTGELFF. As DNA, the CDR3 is TGCGCCAGCAGCCAAGATCCAGCGGCGAACACCGGGGAGCTGTTTTTT.

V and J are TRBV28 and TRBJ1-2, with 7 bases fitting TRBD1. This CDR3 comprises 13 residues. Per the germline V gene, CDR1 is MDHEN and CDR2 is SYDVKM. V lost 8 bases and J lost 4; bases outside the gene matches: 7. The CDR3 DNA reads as TGTGCCAGCCTAGACAGGGCCACCTATGGCTACACCTTC. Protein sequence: CASLDRATYGYTF.

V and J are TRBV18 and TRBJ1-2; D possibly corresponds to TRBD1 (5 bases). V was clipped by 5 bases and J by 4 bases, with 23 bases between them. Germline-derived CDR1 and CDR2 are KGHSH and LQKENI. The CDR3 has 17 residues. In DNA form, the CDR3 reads TGTGCCAGCTCAGATCGTCCGGGACGTATGAATCCCTATGGCTACACCTTC. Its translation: CASSDRPGRMNPYGYTF.

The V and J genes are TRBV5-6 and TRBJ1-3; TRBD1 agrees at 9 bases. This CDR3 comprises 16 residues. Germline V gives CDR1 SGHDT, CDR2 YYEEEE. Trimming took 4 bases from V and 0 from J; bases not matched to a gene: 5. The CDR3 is CASSAQGAFSGNTIYF. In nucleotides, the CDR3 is TGTGCCAGCAGCGCACAGGGGGCCTTCTCTGGAAACACCATATATTTT.

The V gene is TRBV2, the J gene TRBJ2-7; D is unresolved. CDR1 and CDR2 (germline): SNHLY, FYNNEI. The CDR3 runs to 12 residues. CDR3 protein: CAIPKGSYEQYF. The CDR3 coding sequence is TGTGCTATCCCGAAGGGATCCTACGAGCAGTACTTC.

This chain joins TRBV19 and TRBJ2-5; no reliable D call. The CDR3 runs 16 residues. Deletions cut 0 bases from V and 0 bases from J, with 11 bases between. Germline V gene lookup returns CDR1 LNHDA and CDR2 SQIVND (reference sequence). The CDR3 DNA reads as TGTGCCAGTAGTATAGAGGGCAGTTCCCACCAAGAGACCCAGTACTTC. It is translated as CASSIEGSSHQETQYF.